This T cell receptor beta chain appears in the sequencing data of a study of blood T cell repertoires in COVID-19. Overall study context: Two consecutive negative NP/OP PCR tests, clearance, or resolved symptoms defined Cohort 3 recovery.

In germline, CDR1 is SQVTM, CDR2 ANQGSEA. V lost 6 bases and J 11 bases, leaving 16 bases between the germline ends. This CDR3 contains 11 residues. Profiled with immunoSEQ multiplex PCR; TCRdb holds only in-frame clones, not every one. Of under 300,000 clones detected, 88% appear once; the ten largest clones hold 2% to 2.5%. Participant age was roughly 18 to 89 years, and participants resided in approximately 24 US areas. Input material: PBMCs or T cells enriched from blood (not recorded which). V gene TRBV29-1 combines with J gene TRBJ1-1; D not certain. This TCR was recovered from a woman aged 60-75 years in a cohort exposed to, infected with or recovered from COVID-19 (not recorded which). CDR3 DNA: TGCAGCGTGGCGGATTTGGAGCGGGCTTTCTTT. Translating gives CSVADLERAFF.